The entry that follows covers one T cell receptor (beta chain) sequence. Its antigen remains unknown. Vbeta (60) and Jbeta (13) primers were used in the PCR. Assay used: immunoSEQ multiplex PCR; TCRdb lists only in-frame clones, some missing. The sample records 150,000 to 250,000 clones, 70% to 85% being singletons. The V and J ends lost 7 bases and 5 bases respectively, with 14 bases between them. The CDR3 is 12 amino acids. CDR1 is SQVTM and CDR2 is ANQGSEA in the germline V gene. The sample comes from a study of cytomegalovirus exposure and HLA in healthy donors. Whole-study findings and limits: Analysis was performed later, and it showed HLA-associated TCR beta chains to be more clonally expanded than equally common others. Presence/absence comparisons presumed near-even sequencing depth among donors.

The origin of this receptor is a boy aged 2 to 10 in good health and CMV-seronegative. The chain has TRBV29-1 and TRBJ2-5, with D hard to call. The sequenced sample consisted of PBMCs. For the CDR3, the DNA is TGCAGCGGGCAACTGACGAGGGAGACCCAGTACTTC. Translating it yields CSGQLTRETQYF.